This T cell receptor beta chain was profiled in a study of glioma-infiltrating T cells. About the study: Samples included WHO grade II oligodendrogliomas or astrocytomas and initial-diagnosis grade IV glioblastomas. Sequencing aimed for about 4- to 10-fold coverage of 750,000 to 1,000,000 peripheral T cells.

General study points: Tissue-blood divergence was below expectation in non-neoplastic patients, above in gliomas.

Amplification of TCR alpha and beta CDR3 regions from RNA used iRepertoire nested multiplex PCR. Tissue mRNA or PBMC total RNA, 100-400 ng, went into one-step reverse transcription and amplification. TCRdb recomputed calls from the multiplex PCR reads with MiXCR, one row per CDR3 protein. This table holds a few hundred thousand distinct CDR3 sequences, roughly two fifths found once. The table lists this clonotype with a few counts. No antigen is known for it. Germline V gene data show CDR1 as LGHDT and CDR2 as YNNKEL (reference sequence). This CDR3 is 13 amino acids long. Trimming took 1 base from V and 8 from J; bases not matched to a gene: 3.

This clonotype was obtained from a human donor with low-grade glioma or glioblastoma, undergoing nonglioma brain surgery, or in good health (not recorded which). V is TRBV3-1 and J is TRBJ1-1; 8 bases match TRBD1. The sample comprised glioma tissue, nonneoplastic brain tissue, or PBMCs (not recorded which). The CDR3 nucleotides are TGTGCCAGCAGCCAAGCAGGGGGCGGGGAAGCTTTCTTT. It codes for CASSQAGGGEAFF.